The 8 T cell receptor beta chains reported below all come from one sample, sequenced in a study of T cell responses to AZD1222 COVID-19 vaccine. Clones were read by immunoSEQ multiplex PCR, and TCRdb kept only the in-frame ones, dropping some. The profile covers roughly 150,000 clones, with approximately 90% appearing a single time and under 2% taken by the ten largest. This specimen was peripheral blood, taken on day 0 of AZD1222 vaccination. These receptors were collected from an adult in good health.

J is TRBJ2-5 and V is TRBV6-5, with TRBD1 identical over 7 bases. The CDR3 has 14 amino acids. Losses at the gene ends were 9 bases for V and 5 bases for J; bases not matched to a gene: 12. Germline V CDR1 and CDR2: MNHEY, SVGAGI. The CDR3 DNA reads TGTGCCAGTTCGAACCGACAGGGTAGGGAGACCCAGTACTTC. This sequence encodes CASSNRQGRETQYF.

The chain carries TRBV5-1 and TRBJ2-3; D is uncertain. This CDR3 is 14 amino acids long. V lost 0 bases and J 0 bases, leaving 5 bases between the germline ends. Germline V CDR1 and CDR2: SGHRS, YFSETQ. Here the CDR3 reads CASSLGTSTDTQYF. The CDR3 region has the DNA TGCGCCAGCAGCTTGGGGACGAGCACAGATACGCAGTATTTT.

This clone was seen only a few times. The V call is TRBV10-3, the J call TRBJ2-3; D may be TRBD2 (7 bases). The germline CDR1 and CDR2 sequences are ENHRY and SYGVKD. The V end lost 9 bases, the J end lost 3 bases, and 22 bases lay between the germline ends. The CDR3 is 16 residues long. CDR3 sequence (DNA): TGTGCCATGCGGGGGCCAGCGGGGTTTTTGACAGATACGCAGTATTTT. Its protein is CAMRGPAGFLTDTQYF.

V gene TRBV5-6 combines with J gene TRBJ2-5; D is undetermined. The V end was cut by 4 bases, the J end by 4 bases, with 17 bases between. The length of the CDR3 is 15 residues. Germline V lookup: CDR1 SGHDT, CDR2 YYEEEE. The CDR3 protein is CASSRRNLGLETQYF. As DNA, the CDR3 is TGTGCCAGCAGCCGCCGAAACCTAGGGTTAGAGACCCAGTACTTC.

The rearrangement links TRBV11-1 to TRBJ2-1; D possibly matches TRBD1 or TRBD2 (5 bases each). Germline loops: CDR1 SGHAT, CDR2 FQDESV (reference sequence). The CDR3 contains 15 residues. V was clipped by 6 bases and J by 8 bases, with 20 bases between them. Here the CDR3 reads CASRGARRAVDEQFF. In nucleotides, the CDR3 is TGTGCCAGCAGAGGGGCCAGGCGGGCGGTCGATGAGCAGTTCTTC.

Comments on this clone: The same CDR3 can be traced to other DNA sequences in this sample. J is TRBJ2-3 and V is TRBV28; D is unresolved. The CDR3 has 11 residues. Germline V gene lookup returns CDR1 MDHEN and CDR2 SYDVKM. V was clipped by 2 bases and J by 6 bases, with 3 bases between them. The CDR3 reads CASSLRDTQYF. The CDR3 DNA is TGTGCCAGCAGTTTAAGGGATACGCAGTATTTT.

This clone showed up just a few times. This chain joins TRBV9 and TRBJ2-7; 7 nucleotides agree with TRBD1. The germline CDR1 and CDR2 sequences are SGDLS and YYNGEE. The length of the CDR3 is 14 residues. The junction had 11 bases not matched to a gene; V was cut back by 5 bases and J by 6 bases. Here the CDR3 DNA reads TGTGCCAGCAGTGAGACAGGGACGGCGCTCGAGCAGTACTTC. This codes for CASSETGTALEQYF.

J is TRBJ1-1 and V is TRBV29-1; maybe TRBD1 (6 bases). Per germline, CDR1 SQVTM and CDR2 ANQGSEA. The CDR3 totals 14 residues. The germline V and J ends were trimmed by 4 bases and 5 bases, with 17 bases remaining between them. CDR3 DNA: TGCAGCGTTGGCCAGGGGACCTCGTGGACTGAAGCTTTCTTT. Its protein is CSVGQGTSWTEAFF.